This TCR beta chain came from a study of T cells in Graves' hyperthyroidism and ophthalmopathy. V shed 5 bases, J shed 5 bases, and the junction held 3 bases outside the gene matches. Germline V gene data show CDR1 as SGHAT and CDR2 as FQNNGV. The CDR3 length is 14 residues. This clonotype appeared many times. From RNA transcripts, TCR beta CDR3 regions were amplified. During a first-round RT-PCR of the TCR CDR3, the HTBI primer set was used. TCRdb redid the calling of the multiplex PCR reads with MiXCR, one entry per CDR3 protein. The table lists some 760,000 distinct CDR3 sequences, around 15% of them singletons.

The rearrangement links TRBV11-2 to TRBJ2-2, with 9 bases that match TRBD1. The sample comprised blood. The receptor was isolated from a woman aged 18-29 years with Graves' hyperthyroidism. The DNA of the CDR3 is TGTGCCAGCAGCCACAGGGGGCGGACCGGGGAGCTGTTTTTT. It specifies CASSHRGRTGELFF.